This T cell receptor beta chain derives from a study of T cell repertoires in cytomegalovirus infection. Study summary: A matching HLA type, together with CMV infection, was signaled by public TCR beta signatures.

This clonotype was found many times. Its antigen is unknown. Germline V gene lookup returns CDR1 MNHEY and CDR2 SVGAGI. The CDR3 has 15 amino acids. Trimming shortened V by 0 bases and J by 6 bases, and 15 bases separated the two germline ends. Study-wide findings and caveats: The study found HLA-C-restricted CMV-specific TCR beta clonotypes dominating the ex vivo response. Carriers of CMV and the relevant HLA type were discriminated by public TCR beta frequency.

MiXCR, run by TCRdb on the reads, gives a single entry per CDR3 protein. Of around 300,000 distinct CDR3 sequences in the sample, 8% to 9.5% were seen once. The sample taken for sequencing was PBMCs. The rearrangement joins TRBV6-5 to TRBJ2-7, with D unclear. The sequence came from a human donor in good health (CMV status not recorded). Some clones in this sample may be carry-over from other donors' samples. The CDR3 DNA reads TGTGCCAGCAGTTACTCCTTTACAGATCCACGCGAGCAGTACTTC. Its translation is CASSYSFTDPREQYF.